Sequencing of this T cell receptor (beta chain) was carried out in a study of tumor-infiltrating lymphocytes in primary liver carcinoma. At the level of the study: Samples had roughly 3.65 to 7.5 million productive TCRbeta reads, comparable between tissue types.

Synthesis of TCR beta cDNA was carried out from 500 ng total RNA with a constant-region primer. Slightly modified ARM-PCR served as the procedure for the TCR beta libraries. These libraries came from three rounds of nested multiplex PCR. Both of the initial two PCR rounds ran for approximately 11 cycles and employed TRBV1-TRBV30 forward primers alongside a C-beta reverse primer. TCRdb reanalysed the multiplex PCR reads using MiXCR and keeps one entry per CDR3 protein. This sample has about 120,000 distinct CDR3 sequences, with approximately 71% found just once. V dropped 0 bases and J dropped 2 bases, with 11 bases sitting between them. The V gene's germline CDR1 is SGDLS and CDR2 YYNGEE. The CDR3 is 15 residues long. This clonotype was found many times. Co-extraction of both nucleic acids (RNA and DNA) used about 18-31 mg of unsorted bulk tissue. HBV chronically infected the treatment-naive patients.

The sequenced sample was tumor-adjacent normal liver tissue. The chain carries TRBV9 and TRBJ1-1, with a possible D match to TRBD1 (5 bases). This TCR derives from a woman aged 60 to 75 with primary liver carcinoma and hepatitis B virus infection. CDR3 sequence: CASSVVQDANTEAFF. The CDR3 DNA reads TGTGCCAGCAGCGTAGTACAGGACGCAAACACTGAAGCTTTCTTT.